This TCR beta chain was documented in a study of blood T cell repertoires in COVID-19. Original analysis: Using reference gene primer amplification, nucleated cell counts were estimated. Clones were sequenced by immunoSEQ multiplex PCR, and TCRdb holds only the in-frame ones, with some missing. The V and J calls and clone size were taken over from that table, and D and trimming were inferred from the DNA. The sample includes 350,000 to 400,000 clones, approximately 91% of them seen just once. The CDR3 totals 17 residues. CDR1 and CDR2 from the germline V gene are MNHNY and SVGAGI (reference sequence). J gave up 1 base and V 5 bases, and 9 bases lay outside the gene matches. Categorization into cohorts depended on clinical history that participants reported. Within 2 weeks of study entry, exposed participants had contacted a PCR-confirmed or clinician-diagnosed COVID-19 case.

Sequencing was done on a sample of PBMCs or T cells enriched from blood (not recorded which). The receptor comes from a woman in her thirties or forties who had been exposed to COVID-19. The chain has TRBV6-6 and TRBJ1-1; TRBD1 aligns across 11 bases. CDR3 DNA: TGTGCCAGCAGTCGAAGGACAGGGGGCGCCGGGAACACTGAAGCTTTCTTT. This sequence encodes CASSRRTGGAGNTEAFF.